This entry concerns a single T cell receptor beta chain. The antigen is not known. It was 10 ml of fresh peripheral blood that supplied the PBMCs. This entry is derived from a study of T cells in Graves' hyperthyroidism and ophthalmopathy. Study as a whole: Blood from the periphery was taken at initial diagnosis, before any treatment.

The CDR3 has 10 amino acids. Germline CDR1 SEHNR, CDR2 FQNEAQ (reference sequence). V was cut by 11 bases and J by 9 bases, with 11 bases left in between. Study-wide points: The authors' 13 V-J model separated ophthalmopathy from stable hyperthyroidism.

RNA transcripts gave rise to amplified TCR beta CDR3 regions. The primer set for the first-round RT-PCR of the TCR CDR3 was HTBI. MiXCR, applied by TCRdb to the multiplex PCR reads, yields one record per CDR3 protein. The table has a few hundred thousand distinct CDR3 sequences, 14% to 15% seen once; the top ten hold less than 35%. Specimen: blood. The rearrangement joins TRBV7-9 to TRBJ2-1, with a tentative D call TRBD2 (5 bases). The sequence derives from a woman aged 25 to 45 with Graves' hyperthyroidism. The CDR3: CASERSEQFF. The CDR3 bases are TGTGCCTCCGAGCGGAGTGAGCAGTTCTTC.